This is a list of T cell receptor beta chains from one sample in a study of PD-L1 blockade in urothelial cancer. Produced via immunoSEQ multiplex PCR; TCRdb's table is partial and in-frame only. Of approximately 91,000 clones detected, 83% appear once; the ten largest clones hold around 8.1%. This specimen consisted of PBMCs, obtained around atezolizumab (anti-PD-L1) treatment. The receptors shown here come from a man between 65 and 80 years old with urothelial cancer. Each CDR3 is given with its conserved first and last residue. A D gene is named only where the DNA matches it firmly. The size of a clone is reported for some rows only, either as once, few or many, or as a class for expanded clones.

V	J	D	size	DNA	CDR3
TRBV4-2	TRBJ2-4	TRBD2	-	TGTGCCAGCAGCCAAGAACTAGCGGGAAACATTCAGTACTTC	CASSQELAGNIQYF
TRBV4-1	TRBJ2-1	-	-	TGCGCCAGCAGCCAAGCAACAGGTCCACCCTACAATGAGCAGTTCTTC	CASSQATGPPYNEQFF
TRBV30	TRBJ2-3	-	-	TGTGCCTGGAGTGTGACAGGCGATACGCAGTATTTT	CAWSVTGDTQYF
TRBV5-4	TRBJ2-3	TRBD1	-	TGTGCCAGCAGCTTTGCAGGGGGCGGCACAGATACGCAGTATTTT	CASSFAGGGTDTQYF
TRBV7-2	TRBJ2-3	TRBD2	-	TGTGCCAGCAGCTTAGAGGCTAGCGGGTTCGGCACAGATACGCAGTATTTT	CASSLEASGFGTDTQYF
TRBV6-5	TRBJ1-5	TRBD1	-	TGTGCCAGCAGTCCGACCGGACAGGGCGGTCAGCCCCAGCATTTT	CASSPTGQGGQPQHF
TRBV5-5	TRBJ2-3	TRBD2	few	TGTGCCAGCAGCTGGCGGACTAGCGGGGGTATCGGGGGCACAGATACGCAGTATTTT	CASSWRTSGGIGGTDTQYF
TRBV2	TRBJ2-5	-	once	TGTGCCAGCAGTCGCCGACTGGAAGAGACCCAGTACTTC	CASSRRLEETQYF
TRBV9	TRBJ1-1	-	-	TGTGCCAGCAGCGCCGCCGGGACTGGGAACACTGAAGCTTTCTTT	CASSAAGTGNTEAFF
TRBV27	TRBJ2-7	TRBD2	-	TGTGCCAGCAGTTTAACCCGCAGACTAGCGGGGTCCTACGAGCAGTACTTC	CASSLTRRLAGSYEQYF
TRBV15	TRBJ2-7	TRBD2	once	TGTGCCACCAGCAGTAGCGGGCTGGCCGACGAGCAGTACTTC	CATSSSGLADEQYF
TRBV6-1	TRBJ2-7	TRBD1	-	TGTGCCAGCAGTGAAGCGGACAGGCTACCCTACGAGCAGTACTTC	CASSEADRLPYEQYF
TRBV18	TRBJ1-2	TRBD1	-	TGTGCCAGCTCACCCCTTCAAACCGGGACAGGGTTTTATGGCTACACCTTC	CASSPLQTGTGFYGYTF
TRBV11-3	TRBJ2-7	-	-	TGTGCCAGCAGCTTAAACGGGGGTTCCTACGAGCAGTACTTC	CASSLNGGSYEQYF
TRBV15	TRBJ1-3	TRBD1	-	TGTGCCACCAGTAACGGCAGGGGGCTCCTCTCTGGAAACACCATATATTTT	CATSNGRGLLSGNTIYF
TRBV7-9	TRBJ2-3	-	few	TGTGCCAGCAGCCAGTGGGGCCGACGCACAGATACGCAGTATTTT	CASSQWGRRTDTQYF
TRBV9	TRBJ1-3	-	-	TGTGCCAGCAGCCCCCCGGGGTCTGGAAACACCATATATTTT	CASSPPGSGNTIYF
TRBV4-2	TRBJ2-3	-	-	TGTGCCAGCAGCCCCTTAGGGGATGGGGGCACAGATACGCAGTATTTT	CASSPLGDGGTDTQYF
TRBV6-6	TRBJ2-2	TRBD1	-	TGTGCCAGCAGTCTCGACAGGGGGGCCGGGGAGCTGTTTTTT	CASSLDRGAGELFF
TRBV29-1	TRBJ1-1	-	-	TGCAGCGTCTATTCGGGACTCCCGAACACTGAAGCTTTCTTT	CSVYSGLPNTEAFF
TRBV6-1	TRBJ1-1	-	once	TGTGCCAGCAGTGAATATGTCACTGAAGCTTTCTTT	CASSEYVTEAFF
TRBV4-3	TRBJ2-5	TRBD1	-	TGCGCCAGCAGCCAAACTATGACAGGGGGCGGTGAGACCCAGTACTTC	CASSQTMTGGGETQYF
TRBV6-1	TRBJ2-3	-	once	TGTGCCAGCAGTGCGTTGTCGGCAGGGTCGGATACGCAGTATTTT	CASSALSAGSDTQYF
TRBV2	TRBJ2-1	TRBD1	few	TGTGCCAGCAGTGGACAGGGGGCGAGAAATGAGCAGTTCTTC	CASSGQGARNEQFF
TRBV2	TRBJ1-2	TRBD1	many	TGTGCCAGCATTAACAACAGGGGGGAGTATGGCTACACCTTC	CASINNRGEYGYTF
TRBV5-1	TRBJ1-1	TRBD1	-	TGCGCCAGCAGACAGGGGGTTAACACTGAAGCTTTCTTT	CASRQGVNTEAFF
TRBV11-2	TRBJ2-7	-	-	TGTGCCAGCAGCTTAGATGGGCAGGGCACCTACTCCTACGAGCAGTACTTC	CASSLDGQGTYSYEQYF
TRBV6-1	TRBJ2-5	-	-	TGTGCCAGCATGCGGGAGACCCAGTACTTC	CASMRETQYF
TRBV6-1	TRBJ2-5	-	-	TGTGCCAGCAGTGAAGGGGTACAGAAGACCCAGTACTTC	CASSEGVQKTQYF
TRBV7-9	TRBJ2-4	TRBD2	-	TGTGCCAGCGCACCCTTAAGCGGGAGGGCCGGGGGCAAAAACATTCAGTACTTC	CASAPLSGRAGGKNIQYF
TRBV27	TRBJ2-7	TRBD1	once	TGTGCCAGCAGTTCCGGGACAGGGAATGGAGAGCAGTACTTC	CASSSGTGNGEQYF
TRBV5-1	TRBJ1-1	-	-	TGCGCCAGCAGCTTGTCCTTATCTGGCAGGTCAGGCACTGAAGCTTTCTTT	CASSLSLSGRSGTEAFF
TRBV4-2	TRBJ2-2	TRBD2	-	TGTGCCAGCAGCCAAGATCATCGGCGGGAGGGCCCAACCGGGGAGCTGTTTTTT	CASSQDHRREGPTGELFF
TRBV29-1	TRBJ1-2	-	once	TGCAGCGTTGAAGAATGGACAGCCTATGGCTACACCTTC	CSVEEWTAYGYTF
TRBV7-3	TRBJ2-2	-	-	TGTGCCAGCAGCTTAACGGGAGAGAGTACCGGGGAGCTGTTTTTT	CASSLTGESTGELFF